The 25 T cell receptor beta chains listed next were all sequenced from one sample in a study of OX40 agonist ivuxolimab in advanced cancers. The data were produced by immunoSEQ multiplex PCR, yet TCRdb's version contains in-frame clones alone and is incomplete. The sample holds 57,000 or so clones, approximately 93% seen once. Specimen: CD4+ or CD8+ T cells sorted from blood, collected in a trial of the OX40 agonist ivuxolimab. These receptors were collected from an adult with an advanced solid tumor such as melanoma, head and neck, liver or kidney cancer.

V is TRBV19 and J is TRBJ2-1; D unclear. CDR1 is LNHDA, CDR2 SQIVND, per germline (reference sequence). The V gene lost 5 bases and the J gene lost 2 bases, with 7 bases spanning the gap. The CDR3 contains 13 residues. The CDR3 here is CASSPIPYNEQFF. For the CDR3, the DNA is TGTGCCAGTAGTCCCATCCCCTACAATGAGCAGTTCTTC.

CDR3 loop: CASSLTTGGDEQFF. As DNA, the CDR3 is TGTGCCAGCAGCCTCACGACAGGGGGCGATGAGCAGTTCTTC. The chain is built from TRBV28 and TRBJ2-1; 10 bases agree with TRBD1. This CDR3 is 14 amino acids long. CDR1 and CDR2 (germline): MDHEN, SYDVKM. V gave up 6 bases and J gave up 8 bases; unmatched junction bases: 7.

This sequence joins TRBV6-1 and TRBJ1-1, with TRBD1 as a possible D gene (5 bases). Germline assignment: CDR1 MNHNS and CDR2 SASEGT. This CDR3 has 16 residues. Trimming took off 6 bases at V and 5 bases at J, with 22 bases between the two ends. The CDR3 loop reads CASSETPGLLGTEAFF. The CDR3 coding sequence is TGTGCCAGCAGCGAAACCCCGGGACTCCTGGGGACTGAAGCTTTCTTT.

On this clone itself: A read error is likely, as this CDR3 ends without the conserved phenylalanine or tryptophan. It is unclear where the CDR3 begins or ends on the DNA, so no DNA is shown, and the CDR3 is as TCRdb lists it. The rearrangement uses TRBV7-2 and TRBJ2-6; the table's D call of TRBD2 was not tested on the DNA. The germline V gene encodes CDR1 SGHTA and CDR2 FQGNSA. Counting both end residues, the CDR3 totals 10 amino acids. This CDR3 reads CASSLWELGR.

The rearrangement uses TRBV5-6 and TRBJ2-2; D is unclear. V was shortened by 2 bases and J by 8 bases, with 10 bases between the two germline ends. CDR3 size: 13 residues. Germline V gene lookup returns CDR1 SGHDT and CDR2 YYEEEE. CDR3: CASSFSMAGELFF. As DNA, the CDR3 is TGTGCCAGCAGCTTCAGTATGGCGGGGGAGCTGTTTTTT.

CDR3 loop: CASSYLPSSPWEQYF. The CDR3 region has the DNA TGTGCCAGCAGTTACTTACCTAGCAGCCCCTGGGAGCAGTACTTC. The rearrangement links TRBV6-5 to TRBJ2-5, with D possibly being TRBD2 (5 bases). Trimming pared 1 base from V and 11 bases from J, leaving 20 bases between. This CDR3 has 15 amino acids. CDR1 is MNHEY and CDR2 is SVGAGI in the germline V gene.

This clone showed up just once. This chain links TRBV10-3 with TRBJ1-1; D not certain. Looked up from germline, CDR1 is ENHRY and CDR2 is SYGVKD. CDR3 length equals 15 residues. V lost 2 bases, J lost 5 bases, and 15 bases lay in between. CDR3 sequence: CAISEGDFGGTEAFF. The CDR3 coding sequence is TGTGCCATCAGTGAGGGCGACTTTGGAGGTACTGAAGCTTTCTTT.

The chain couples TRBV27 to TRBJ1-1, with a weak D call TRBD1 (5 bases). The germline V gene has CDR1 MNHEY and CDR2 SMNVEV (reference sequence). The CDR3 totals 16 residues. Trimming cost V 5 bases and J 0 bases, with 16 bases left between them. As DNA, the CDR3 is TGTGCCAGCAGTCCTTCTTCAGGGCAGCTGAACACTGAAGCTTTCTTT. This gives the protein CASSPSSGQLNTEAFF.

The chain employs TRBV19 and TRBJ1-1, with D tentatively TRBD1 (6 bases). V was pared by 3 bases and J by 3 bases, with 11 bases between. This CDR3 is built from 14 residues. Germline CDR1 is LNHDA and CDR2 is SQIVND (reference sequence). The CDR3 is CASSILRGHTEAFF. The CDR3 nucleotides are TGTGCCAGTAGTATTCTCAGGGGACACACTGAAGCTTTCTTT.

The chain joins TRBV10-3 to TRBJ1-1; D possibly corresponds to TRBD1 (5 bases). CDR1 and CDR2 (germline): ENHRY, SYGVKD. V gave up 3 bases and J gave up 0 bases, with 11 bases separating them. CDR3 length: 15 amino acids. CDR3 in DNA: TGTGCCATCAGTGATCCCCAGGGCCTGAACACTGAAGCTTTCTTT. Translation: CAISDPQGLNTEAFF.

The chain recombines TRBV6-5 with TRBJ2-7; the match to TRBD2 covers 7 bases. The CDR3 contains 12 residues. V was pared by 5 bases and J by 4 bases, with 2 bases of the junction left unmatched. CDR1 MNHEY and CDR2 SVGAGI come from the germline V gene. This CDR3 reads CASSRGSYEQYF. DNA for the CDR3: TGTGCCAGCAGTCGCGGGAGTTACGAGCAGTACTTC.

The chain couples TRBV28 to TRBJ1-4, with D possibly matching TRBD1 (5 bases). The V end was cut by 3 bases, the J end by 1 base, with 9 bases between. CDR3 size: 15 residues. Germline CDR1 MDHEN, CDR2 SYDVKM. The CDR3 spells CASSFREETNEKLFF. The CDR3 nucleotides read TGTGCCAGCAGTTTCAGGGAGGAAACTAATGAAAAACTGTTTTTT.

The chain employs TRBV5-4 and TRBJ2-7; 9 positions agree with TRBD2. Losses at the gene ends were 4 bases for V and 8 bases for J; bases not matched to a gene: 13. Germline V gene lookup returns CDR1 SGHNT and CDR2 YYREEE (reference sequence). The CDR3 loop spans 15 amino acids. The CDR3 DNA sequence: TGTGCCAGCAGCGAGTCGGCAGCGGGAGGTTACAAGCAGTACTTC. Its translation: CASSESAAGGYKQYF.

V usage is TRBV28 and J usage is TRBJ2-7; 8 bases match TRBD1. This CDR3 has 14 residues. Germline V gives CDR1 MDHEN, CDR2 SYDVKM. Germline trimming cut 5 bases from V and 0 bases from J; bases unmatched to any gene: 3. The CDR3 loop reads CASSPGGFSYEQYF. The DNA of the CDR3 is TGTGCCAGCAGTCCAGGGGGCTTCTCCTACGAGCAGTACTTC.

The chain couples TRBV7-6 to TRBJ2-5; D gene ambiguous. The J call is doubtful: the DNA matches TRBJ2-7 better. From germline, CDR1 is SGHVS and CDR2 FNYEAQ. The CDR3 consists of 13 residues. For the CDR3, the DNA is TGTGCCAGCAGCGGCAGCGTAAGAGGCGAGCAGTACTTC. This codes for CASSGSVRGEQYF.

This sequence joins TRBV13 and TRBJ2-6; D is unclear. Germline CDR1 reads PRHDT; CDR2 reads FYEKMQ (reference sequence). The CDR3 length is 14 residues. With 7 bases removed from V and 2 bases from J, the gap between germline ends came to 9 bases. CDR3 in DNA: TGTGCCAGCATTCGAGCCCCTGGGGCCAACGTCCTGACTTTC. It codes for CASIRAPGANVLTF.

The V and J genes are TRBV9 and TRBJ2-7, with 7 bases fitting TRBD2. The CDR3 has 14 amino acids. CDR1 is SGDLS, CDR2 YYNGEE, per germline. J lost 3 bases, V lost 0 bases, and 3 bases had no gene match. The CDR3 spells CASSVDTSDYEQYF. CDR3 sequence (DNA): TGTGCCAGCAGCGTAGATACTAGCGACTACGAGCAGTACTTC.

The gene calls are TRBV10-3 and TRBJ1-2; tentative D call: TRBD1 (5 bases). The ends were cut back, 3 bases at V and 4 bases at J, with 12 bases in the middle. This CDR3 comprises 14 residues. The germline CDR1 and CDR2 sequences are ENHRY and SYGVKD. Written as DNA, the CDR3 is TGTGCCATCAGTGACGGTGGAGACAGCTATGGCTACACCTTC. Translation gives CAISDGGDSYGYTF.

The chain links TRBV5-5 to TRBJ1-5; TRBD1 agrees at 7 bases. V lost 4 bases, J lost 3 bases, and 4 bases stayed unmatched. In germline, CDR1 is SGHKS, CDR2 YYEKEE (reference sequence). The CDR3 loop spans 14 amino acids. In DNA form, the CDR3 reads TGTGCCAGCAGCCGGGACAGCCCCAATCAGCCCCAGCATTTT. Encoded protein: CASSRDSPNQPQHF. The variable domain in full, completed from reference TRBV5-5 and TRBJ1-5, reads DAGVTQSPTHLIKTRGQQVTLRCSPISGHKSVSWYQQVLGQGPQFIFQYYEKEERGRGNFPDRFSARQFPNYSSELNVNALLLGDSALYLCASSRDSPNQPQHFGDGTRLSIL.

The CDR3 loop reads CASSLRQVRNQPQHF. In nucleotides, the CDR3 is TGTGCCAGCAGTTTACGGCAGGTTAGGAATCAGCCCCAGCATTTT. The V and J genes are TRBV28 and TRBJ1-5, with D hard to call. Trimming shortened V by 2 bases and J by 4 bases, and 12 bases separated the two germline ends. Germline V CDR1 and CDR2: MDHEN, SYDVKM. The CDR3 covers 15 residues.

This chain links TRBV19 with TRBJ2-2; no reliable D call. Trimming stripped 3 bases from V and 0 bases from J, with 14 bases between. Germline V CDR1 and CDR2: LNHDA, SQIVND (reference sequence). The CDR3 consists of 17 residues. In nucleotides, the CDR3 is TGTGCCAGTAGTATCGCCGCTGGACCTCCGAACACCGGGGAGCTGTTTTTT. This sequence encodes CASSIAAGPPNTGELFF.

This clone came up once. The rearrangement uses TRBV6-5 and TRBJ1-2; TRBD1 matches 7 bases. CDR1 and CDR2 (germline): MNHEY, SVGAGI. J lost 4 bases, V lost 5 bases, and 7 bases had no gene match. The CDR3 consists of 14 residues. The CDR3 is CASSNRDSLYGYTF. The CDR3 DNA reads TGTGCCAGCAGTAATCGGGACAGCCTCTATGGCTACACCTTC.

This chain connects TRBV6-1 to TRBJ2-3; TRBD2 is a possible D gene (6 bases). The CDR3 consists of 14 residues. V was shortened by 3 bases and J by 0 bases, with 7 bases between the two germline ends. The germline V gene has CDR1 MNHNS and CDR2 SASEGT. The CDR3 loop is CASSERDSTDTQYF. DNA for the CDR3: TGTGCCAGCAGTGAGCGGGACAGCACAGATACGCAGTATTTT.

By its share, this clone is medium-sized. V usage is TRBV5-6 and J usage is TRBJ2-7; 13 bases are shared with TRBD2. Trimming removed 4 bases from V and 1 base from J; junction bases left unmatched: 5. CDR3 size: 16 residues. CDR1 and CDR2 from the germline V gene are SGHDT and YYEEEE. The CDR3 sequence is CASSLGLAGASYEQYF. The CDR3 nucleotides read TGTGCCAGCAGCCTCGGACTAGCGGGAGCTTCCTACGAGCAGTACTTC.

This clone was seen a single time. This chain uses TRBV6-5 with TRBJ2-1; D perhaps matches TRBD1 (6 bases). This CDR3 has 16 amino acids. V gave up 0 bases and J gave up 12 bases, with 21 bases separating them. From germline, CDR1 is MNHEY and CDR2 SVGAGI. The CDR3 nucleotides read TGTGCCAGCAGTTACTCATCAGGGGATAGGGCAATGAGGCAGTTCTTC. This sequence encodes CASSYSSGDRAMRQFF.